A selection of T cell receptor beta chains follows, all from one sample in a study of cytomegalovirus exposure and HLA in healthy donors. Profiled with immunoSEQ multiplex PCR; TCRdb holds only in-frame clones, not every one. The table has 150,000 to 200,000 clones, around 80% seen once. The sample consisted of PBMCs. These receptors were obtained from a man aged 40-49 years in good health and CMV-seronegative. CDR3s include the opening cysteine and the closing phenylalanine or tryptophan. A D gene is named only where the DNA matches it firmly. Size is stated for part of the rows, as once, few or many counts, or as a class when the clone is expanded.

size: NA
D: NA
J: TRBJ2-5
V: TRBV30
DNA: TGTGCCTGGGCTTCGAGGGAGACCCAGTACTTC
CDR3: CAWASRETQYF

size: NA
D: NA
J: TRBJ1-1
V: TRBV14
DNA: TGTGCCAGCAGCATACTCTCGGGGGGCACTGAAGCTTTCTTT
CDR3: CASSILSGGTEAFF

size: NA
D: TRBD1
J: TRBJ2-3
V: TRBV5-4
DNA: TGTGCCAGCAGCCGAGACACAGGGGCTAGCACAGATACGCAGTATTTT
CDR3: CASSRDTGASTDTQYF

size: NA
D: NA
J: TRBJ2-5
V: TRBV4-3
DNA: TGCGCCAGCAGCCAGACAGTCCAAGAGACCCAGTACTTC
CDR3: CASSQTVQETQYF

size: NA
D: TRBD1
J: TRBJ1-2
V: TRBV11-2
DNA: TGTGCCAGCAGCAGCGACAGGGCGAGTGGCTACACCTTC
CDR3: CASSSDRASGYTF

size: NA
D: NA
J: TRBJ2-7
V: TRBV19
DNA: TGTGCCAGTAGTATAGATTTACAGTCCTACGAGCAGTACTTC
CDR3: CASSIDLQSYEQYF

size: few
D: NA
J: TRBJ1-3
V: TRBV30
DNA: TGTGCCTCGCTACTCTCTGGAAACACCATATATTTT
CDR3: CASLLSGNTIYF

size: few
D: NA
J: TRBJ2-1
V: TRBV7-3
DNA: TGTGCCAGCAGCTTAACTAGCGGCCATGAGCAGTTCTTC
CDR3: CASSLTSGHEQFF

size: NA
D: TRBD2
J: TRBJ2-1
V: TRBV7-9
DNA: TGTGCCAGCGGATCGCTAGCGGGAGCCGAGCAGTTCTTC
CDR3: CASGSLAGAEQFF

size: few
D: TRBD1
J: TRBJ2-5
V: TRBV10-3
DNA: TGTGCCATCAGTGATCAGGGGGCGGAAGAGACCCAGTACTTC
CDR3: CAISDQGAEETQYF

size: NA
D: NA
J: TRBJ1-2
V: TRBV19
DNA: TGTGCCAGTAGTCCGGCGGCCCCAGGCTACACCTTC
CDR3: CASSPAAPGYTF

size: NA
D: TRBD2
J: TRBJ2-7
V: TRBV30
DNA: TGTGCCTGGAGTGGAGGACTAGCGGGACTCTACGAGCAGTACTTC
CDR3: CAWSGGLAGLYEQYF

size: NA
D: TRBD1
J: TRBJ1-1
V: TRBV29-1
DNA: TGCAGCGTGGGGACAGGGAACACTGAAGCTTTCTTT
CDR3: CSVGTGNTEAFF

size: NA
D: NA
J: TRBJ1-2
V: TRBV9
DNA: TGTGCCAGCAGCGTCGGGGGTGGCTACACCTTC
CDR3: CASSVGGGYTF

size: NA
D: TRBD2
J: TRBJ2-5
V: TRBV7-9
DNA: TGTGCCAGCAGCTCACGGACTAGCGGAGAGACCCAGTACTTC
CDR3: CASSSRTSGETQYF

size: NA
D: NA
J: TRBJ2-7
V: TRBV19
DNA: TGTGCCAGTAGTATGAACACGGGCGGGTCCTACGAGCAGTACTTC
CDR3: CASSMNTGGSYEQYF

size: few
D: NA
J: TRBJ2-3
V: TRBV29-1
DNA: TGCAGCGTTTTTCGGGAGCGGTTGACTAGCACAGATACGCAGTATTTT
CDR3: CSVFRERLTSTDTQYF

size: NA
D: NA
J: TRBJ2-4
V: TRBV6-1
DNA: TGTGCCAGCAGTGAAGGCGGGCAGACAGCCAAAAACATTCAGTACTTC
CDR3: CASSEGGQTAKNIQYF

size: once
D: NA
J: TRBJ2-5
V: TRBV19
DNA: TGTGCCAGTAGTGTCTCACAGGGCGGGGAGACCCAGTACTTC
CDR3: CASSVSQGGETQYF

size: NA
D: NA
J: TRBJ2-3
V: TRBV30
DNA: TGTGCCTGGGGCACGTCGAGGGATACGCAGTATTTT
CDR3: CAWGTSRDTQYF